Sequencing of this T cell receptor beta chain was carried out in a study of cytomegalovirus exposure and HLA in healthy donors. Losses at the gene ends were 5 bases for V and 9 bases for J; bases not matched to a gene: 7. The CDR3 is 14 residues long. From germline, CDR1 is SGHTA and CDR2 FQGTGA. Both 60 Vbeta primers and 13 Jbeta primers went into the PCR. Assay: immunoSEQ multiplex PCR; the TCRdb copy retains only in-frame clones and omits some. The sample shows approximately 160,000 clones, 60% to 75% of them seen only once. The sample taken for sequencing was PBMCs. The genes are TRBV7-3 and TRBJ1-6, with 7 bases identical to TRBD1. The origin of this receptor is a woman aged 45-65 years in good health and CMV-seropositive. This chain's CDR3 is CASSRQGQGSPLHF. In DNA form, the CDR3 reads TGTGCCAGCAGCCGACAGGGTCAGGGTTCACCCCTCCACTTT. Supplemented by reference TRBV7-3 and TRBJ1-6, the full variable domain reads GAGVSQTPSNKVTEKGKYVELRCDPISGHTALYWYRQSLGQGPEFLIYFQGTGAADDSGLPNDRFFAVRPEGSVSTLKIQRTERGDSAVYLCASSRQGQGSPLHFGNGTRLTVT.